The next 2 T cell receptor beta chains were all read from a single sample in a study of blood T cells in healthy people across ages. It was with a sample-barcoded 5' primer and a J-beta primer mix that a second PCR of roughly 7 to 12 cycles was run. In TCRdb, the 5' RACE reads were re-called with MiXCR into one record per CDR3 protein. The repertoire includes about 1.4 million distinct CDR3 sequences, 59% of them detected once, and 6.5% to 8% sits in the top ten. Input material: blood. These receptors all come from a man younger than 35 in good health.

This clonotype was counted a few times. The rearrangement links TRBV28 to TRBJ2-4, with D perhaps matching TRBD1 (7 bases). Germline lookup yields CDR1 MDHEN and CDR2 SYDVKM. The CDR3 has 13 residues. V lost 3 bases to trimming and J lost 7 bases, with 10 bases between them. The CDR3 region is CASSLGGQNIQYF. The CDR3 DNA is TGTGCCAGCAGTTTGGGGGGACAGAACATTCAGTACTTC.

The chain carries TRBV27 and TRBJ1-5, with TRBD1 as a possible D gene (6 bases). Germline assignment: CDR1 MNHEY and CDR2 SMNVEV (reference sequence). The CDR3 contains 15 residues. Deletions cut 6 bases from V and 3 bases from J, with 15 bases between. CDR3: CASRRGHGPNQPQHF. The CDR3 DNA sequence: TGTGCCAGCAGGAGGGGACACGGACCCAATCAGCCCCAGCATTTT.